The entry below describes one TCR beta chain. Study processing details: From reference gene primer amplification, estimates of nucleated cell counts were derived. Some clones are missing from TCRdb's copy, which holds only in-frame ones; the method was immunoSEQ multiplex PCR. D and trimming were read from the DNA, whereas the V and J calls and clone size are those reported in that table. The repertoire holds under 300,000 clones, with roughly 80% as singletons. The data are from a study of blood T cell repertoires in COVID-19. Study context: Researchers got acute and convalescent COVID-19 samples from the United States, Italy and Spain. Nucleic acid was either cDNA or gDNA, and it came from T cells, B-cell-depleted T cells, or PBMCs.

This receptor was identified in a woman aged 45 to 65 who had recovered from COVID-19. The sample comprised peripheral blood.

CDR3 loop: CASSQEPGYNEQFF. The CDR3 nucleotides read TGCGCCAGCAGCCAAGAACCCGGGTACAATGAGCAGTTCTTC. The J gene is TRBJ2-1, the V gene TRBV4-3; D is unclear. Trimming removed 0 bases from V and 4 bases from J, with 7 bases in between. There are 14 residues in the CDR3. Germline V gene lookup returns CDR1 LGHNA and CDR2 YSLEER.